The 11 T cell receptor beta chains below all came from one sample that was sequenced in a study of blood T cell repertoires in COVID-19 (dated by TCRdb to 2018 to 2020). The library relied on the immunoSEQ multiplex PCR assay. Here the immuneACCESS table is served through TCRdb, limited to in-frame sequences with V and J called. Missing clones are a known gap in these copies; in checked studies unresolved V genes cover under half, and the rest lacks a known reason. In all, the sample holds 150,000 to 200,000 clones, and approximately 73% of those were seen once. Roughly a sixth of the sample is in the top ten clones. Sequencing input: PBMCs or T cells enriched from blood (not recorded which). These receptors were collected from a woman aged 45 to 65 with acute COVID-19.

V and J are TRBV7-2 and TRBJ1-2; possible D gene TRBD1, 5 bases. Per the germline V gene, CDR1 is SGHTA and CDR2 is FQGNSA. CDR3 length: 16 residues. With 5 bases removed from V and 0 bases from J, the gap between germline ends came to 16 bases. CDR3 amino acids: CASSQSAGRSNYGYTF. The CDR3 region has the DNA TGTGCCAGCAGCCAATCGGCGGGACGCTCTAACTATGGCTACACCTTC.

The rearrangement links TRBV19 to TRBJ1-2, with unresolved D. CDR1 and CDR2 from the germline V gene are LNHDA and SQIVND (reference sequence). The CDR3 runs 18 residues. The ends were cut back, 3 bases at V and 3 bases at J, with 23 bases in the middle. Written as DNA, the CDR3 is TGTGCCAGTAGTATCATGGTTGGCGTGGGGAAGAGGGACTATGGCTACACCTTC. Protein sequence: CASSIMVGVGKRDYGYTF.

To note about this clone: At the DNA level, this CDR3 is encoded by other sequences in the same sample as well. The rearrangement joins TRBV11-2 to TRBJ2-3, with TRBD2 matching 9 bases. The trim removed 3 bases at V and 2 bases at J, leaving 3 bases unmatched. The CDR3 loop spans 15 amino acids. CDR1 and CDR2 (germline): SGHAT, FQNNGV. The CDR3: CASSLTSGVTDTQYF. CDR3 nucleotides: TGTGCCAGCAGCTTGACTAGCGGCGTCACAGATACGCAGTATTTT.

This clone was observed a few times. Other DNA sequences in the sample encode the same CDR3. CDR3 in DNA: TGCAGCGTTGAGGGTCTAGCGGGGTTTTCCTACAATGAGCAGTTCTTC. Translation: CSVEGLAGFSYNEQFF. J is TRBJ2-1 and V is TRBV29-1, with 9 bases that match TRBD2. The V and J ends lost 3 bases and 1 base, in that order; junction bases with no gene match: 7. The CDR3 loop spans 16 amino acids. Per the germline V gene, CDR1 is SQVTM and CDR2 is ANQGSEA.

The CDR3 reads CASSSASGTAIYGYTF. CDR3 bases: TGTGCCAGCAGTAGCGCATCCGGGACAGCTATCTATGGCTACACCTTC. V is TRBV25-1 and J is TRBJ1-2; TRBD1 agrees at 7 bases. With 5 bases clipped from V and 4 bases from J, the junction kept 13 bases outside the gene matches. Germline V gene lookup returns CDR1 MGHDK and CDR2 SYGVNS. The CDR3 covers 16 residues.

The J gene is TRBJ1-2, the V gene TRBV7-2, with D perhaps TRBD1 (6 bases). V dropped 4 bases and J dropped 7 bases, with 19 bases sitting between them. The CDR3 is 15 amino acids. Germline assignment: CDR1 SGHTA and CDR2 FQGNSA. For the CDR3, the DNA is TGTGCCAGCAGCTCCCAATTTAGGGGGTTGGGTGGCTACACCTTC. Encoded protein: CASSSQFRGLGGYTF. The entire variable domain, with the rest obtained from reference TRBV7-2 and TRBJ1-2, is as follows: GAGVSQSPSNKVTEKGKDVELRCDPISGHTALYWYRQSLGQGLEFLIYFQGNSAPDKSGLPSDRFSAERTGGSVSTLTIQRTQQEDSAVYLCASSSQFRGLGGYTFGSGTRLTVV.

The V and J genes are TRBV7-9 and TRBJ1-3, with D possibly TRBD1 on 5 matching bases. CDR3 length: 15 amino acids. V was shortened by 5 bases and J by 0 bases, with 11 bases between the two germline ends. CDR1 is SEHNR and CDR2 is FQNEAQ in the germline V gene (reference sequence). The CDR3 here is CASSKQVSSGNTIYF. CDR3 coding DNA: TGTGCCAGCAGCAAACAGGTCAGCTCTGGAAACACCATATATTTT.

This chain uses TRBV7-2 with TRBJ1-5; possible D gene TRBD1, 6 bases. The germline CDR1 and CDR2 sequences are SGHTA and FQGNSA. Trimming cost V 5 bases and J 4 bases, with 12 bases left between them. The CDR3 is 14 amino acids. CDR3 sequence reads: CASSPQGKNQPQHF. The DNA of the CDR3 is TGTGCCAGCAGCCCTCAGGGGAAAAATCAGCCCCAGCATTTT.

This chain links TRBV5-1 with TRBJ2-3; tentative D call: TRBD2 (6 bases). The CDR3 runs 12 residues. Between the trimmed V and J ends, which lost 4 bases and 4 bases, there was a span of 7 bases. In germline, CDR1 is SGHRS, CDR2 YFSETQ. Written as DNA, the CDR3 is TGCGCCAGCAGCGTAGCGGCAGATACGCAGTATTTT. It codes for CASSVAADTQYF.

The table lists this clone with a few counts. This sample includes further DNA sequences coding for the same CDR3. The rearrangement links TRBV10-3 to TRBJ2-5; 15 bases align to TRBD2. The CDR3 consists of 15 residues. CDR1 ENHRY and CDR2 SYGVKD come from the germline V gene. With 4 bases clipped from V and 5 bases from J, the junction kept 2 bases outside the gene matches. Here the CDR3 reads CAISGTSGGAETQYF. In DNA form, the CDR3 reads TGTGCCATCAGTGGGACTAGCGGGGGGGCTGAGACCCAGTACTTC.

The chain uses TRBV10-2 and TRBJ1-2; a possible D gene is TRBD1 (6 bases). Trimming took off 8 bases at V and 1 base at J, with 14 bases between the two ends. Germline CDR1 and CDR2: WSHSY and SAAADI. There are 14 residues in the CDR3. CDR3 nucleotides: TGCGCCAGCGTGGGGAGGGGGAATAACTATGGCTACACCTTC. This translates into CASVGRGNNYGYTF.